This TCR beta chain was recorded in a study of long-term antiretroviral therapy in people with HIV. Version v3.0 of the immunoSEQ assay ran at survey level. The data were produced by immunoSEQ multiplex PCR, yet TCRdb's version contains in-frame clones alone and is incomplete. Among over 10,000 clones listed, around 77% were seen once. CDR3 length: 11 residues. V was cut by 4 bases and J by 7 bases, with 5 bases left in between. CDR1 and CDR2 from the germline V gene are MNHEY and SMNVEV (reference sequence). The J gene is TRBJ2-1, the V gene TRBV27; D gene ambiguous. The sequence was obtained from a woman between 18 and 29 years old with HIV. This material consisted of unsorted PBMCs, taken 1.3 years after starting antiretroviral therapy. The CDR3 bases are TGTGCCAGCAGTTCCACGAATGAGCAGTTCTTC. It specifies CASSSTNEQFF.